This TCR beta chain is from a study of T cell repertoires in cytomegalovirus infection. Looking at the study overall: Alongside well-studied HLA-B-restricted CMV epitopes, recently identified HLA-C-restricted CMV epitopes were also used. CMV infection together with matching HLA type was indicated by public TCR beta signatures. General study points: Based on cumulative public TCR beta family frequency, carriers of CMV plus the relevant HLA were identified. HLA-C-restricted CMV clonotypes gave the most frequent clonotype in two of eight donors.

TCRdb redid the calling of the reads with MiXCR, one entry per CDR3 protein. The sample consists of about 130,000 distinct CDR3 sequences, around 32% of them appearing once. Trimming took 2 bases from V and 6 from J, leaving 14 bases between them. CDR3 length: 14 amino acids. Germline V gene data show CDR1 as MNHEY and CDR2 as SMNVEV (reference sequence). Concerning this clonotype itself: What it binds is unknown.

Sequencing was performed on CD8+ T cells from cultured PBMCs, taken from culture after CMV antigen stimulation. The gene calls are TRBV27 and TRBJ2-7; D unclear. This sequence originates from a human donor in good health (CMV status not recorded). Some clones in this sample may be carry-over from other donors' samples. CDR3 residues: CASSLGPATTEQYF. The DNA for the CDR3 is TGTGCCAGCAGTTTAGGACCAGCTACGACCGAGCAGTACTTC.